Presented here are 18 T cell receptor beta chains from one specimen sequenced in a study of T cell repertoires in cytomegalovirus infection. TCRdb recomputed calls from the reads with MiXCR, one row per CDR3 protein. The sample carries around 740,000 distinct CDR3 sequences, roughly 35% recorded once. Sample: PBMCs. The receptors derive from a human donor in good health (CMV status not recorded). Some clones in this sample may be carry-over from other donors' samples.

The chain couples TRBV20-1 to TRBJ1-5; 8 bases fit TRBD1. The germline V gene encodes CDR1 DFQATT and CDR2 SNEGSKA (reference sequence). V shed 0 bases and J 7 bases; nucleotides not matched to a gene: 8. This CDR3 has 15 residues. The CDR3 DNA sequence: TGCAGTGCTAGAGATCCGGACAGGGTAGGGCAGCCCCAGCATTTT. Translation: CSARDPDRVGQPQHF.

The genes are TRBV7-6 and TRBJ2-3; D is undetermined. Germline V gene lookup returns CDR1 SGHVS and CDR2 FNYEAQ. This CDR3 region has 15 residues. V lost 2 bases to trimming and J lost 0 bases, with 9 bases between them. CDR3 region: CASSLMGISTDTQYF. CDR3 nucleotides: TGTGCCAGCAGCTTAATGGGGATTAGCACAGATACGCAGTATTTT.

The V gene is TRBV28, the J gene TRBJ2-7; 7 positions agree with TRBD2. J lost 0 bases, V lost 7 bases, and 6 bases had no gene match. Germline lookup yields CDR1 MDHEN and CDR2 SYDVKM. CDR3 length: 14 residues. The CDR3 reads CASTVGGNSYEQYF. In nucleotides, the CDR3 is TGTGCCAGCACCGTGGGAGGGAACTCCTACGAGCAGTACTTC.

J is TRBJ1-1 and V is TRBV6-8, with D unclear. Germline V gives CDR1 MNHGY, CDR2 SAAAGT. The CDR3 loop spans 15 amino acids. Between the trimmed V and J ends, which lost 5 bases and 2 bases, there was a span of 15 bases. The CDR3 loop reads CASSVVAALNTEAFF. The CDR3 DNA sequence: TGTGCCAGCAGTGTGGTGGCAGCTCTAAACACTGAAGCTTTCTTT.

This clonotype turned up a few times. This chain links TRBV6-8 with TRBJ2-3, with D unresolved. Between the trimmed V and J ends, which lost 7 bases and 1 base, there was a span of 12 bases. The CDR3 sequence is 14 residues long. CDR1 is MNHGY and CDR2 is SAAAGT in the germline V gene. The DNA for the CDR3 is TGTGCCAGCACCAGGCGGCCAGGCACAGATACGCAGTATTTT. Residues: CASTRRPGTDTQYF.

This clonotype was counted only a few times. The chain links TRBV6-1 to TRBJ2-1; 8 bases line up with TRBD1. CDR3 size: 17 residues. J gave up 5 bases and V 2 bases, and 11 bases lay outside the gene matches. The germline V gene has CDR1 MNHNS and CDR2 SASEGT. CDR3 DNA: TGTGCCAGCAGTGAAATCCCGGGACAGGAGAAAAACAATGAGCAGTTCTTC. It is translated as CASSEIPGQEKNNEQFF.

There are a few counts of this clonotype. The chain uses TRBV7-2 and TRBJ2-1, with unresolved D. Germline CDR1 and CDR2: SGHTA and FQGNSA. The CDR3 is made up of 16 amino acids. The V and J ends lost 1 base and 0 bases respectively, with 10 bases between them. The CDR3 here is CASSLVAVSSYNEQFF. The CDR3 DNA reads as TGTGCCAGCAGCTTAGTTGCGGTTAGCTCCTACAATGAGCAGTTCTTC.

Here the CDR3 reads CASSHTSGSYEQYF. CDR3 coding DNA: TGTGCCAGCAGCCATACTAGCGGGTCCTACGAGCAGTACTTC. The chain recombines TRBV12-3 or TRBV12-4 with TRBJ2-7; 9 nucleotides align to TRBD2. The V and J ends lost 6 bases and 1 base, in that order; junction bases with no gene match: 4. The length of the CDR3 is 14 residues.

The CDR3 loop reads CASSQDRRAGRDTGELFF. For the CDR3, the DNA is TGCGCCAGCAGCCAAGATCGGCGGGCAGGGCGTGACACCGGGGAGCTGTTTTTT. V usage is TRBV4-1 and J usage is TRBJ2-2; D is possibly TRBD1 or TRBD2 (5 bases each). V was pared by 0 bases and J by 3 bases, with 17 bases between. In germline, CDR1 is MGHRA, CDR2 YSYEKL. CDR3 length: 18 residues.

This chain connects TRBV29-1 to TRBJ1-1; 7 bases align to TRBD1. Germline assignment: CDR1 SQVTM and CDR2 ANQGSEA. The CDR3 sequence is 14 residues long. V shed 3 bases, J shed 2 bases, and the junction held 6 bases outside the gene matches. CDR3 sequence reads: CSVDGYRGNTEAFF. CDR3 sequence (DNA): TGCAGCGTTGACGGTTACAGGGGAAACACTGAAGCTTTCTTT.

The rearrangement uses TRBV2 and TRBJ2-5; perhaps TRBD2 as D (6 bases). CDR3 size: 15 residues. Trimming removed 3 bases at V and 1 base at J, with 12 bases between. Germline CDR1 SNHLY, CDR2 FYNNEI. CDR3 amino acids: CASSERRAGQETQYF. As DNA, the CDR3 is TGTGCCAGCAGTGAGAGGAGGGCAGGCCAAGAGACCCAGTACTTC.

The chain couples TRBV20-1 to TRBJ2-3; 12 positions match TRBD2. There are 17 residues in the CDR3. Germline V gives CDR1 DFQATT, CDR2 SNEGSKA (reference sequence). Unmatched junction bases numbered 7, after V lost 1 base and J lost 2 bases. CDR3 DNA: TGCAGTGCTAGAGGGCTAGCGGGGGGGAGCTTCACAGATACGCAGTATTTT. Residues: CSARGLAGGSFTDTQYF.

On this clonotype: The junction departs from germline at one end; a sequencing error may be responsible. The gene calls are TRBV28 and TRBJ1-1; D is undetermined. The CDR3 is made up of 18 amino acids. Germline-derived CDR1 and CDR2 are MDHEN and SYDVKM. This chain's CDR3 is CASRRPVGKPLGNTDAFF. Written as DNA, the CDR3 is TGTGCCAGCAGGCGACCTGTGGGTAAACCCCTCGGGAACACTGACGCTTTCTTT.

The chain links TRBV19 to TRBJ2-3, with 10 positions matching TRBD2. The V gene end was trimmed by 6 bases and the J gene end by 5 bases; junction bases not matched to a gene: 11. The CDR3 runs 16 residues. Germline V gene sequence: CDR1 LNHDA, CDR2 SQIVND (reference sequence). CDR3: CASRALAGAVGDTQYF. The CDR3, as DNA: TGTGCCAGTAGGGCGCTAGCGGGAGCCGTGGGAGATACGCAGTATTTT.

This clonotype has a handful of counts. The rearrangement uses TRBV5-4 and TRBJ1-2; TRBD1 matches 8 bases. V lost 4 bases, J lost 7 bases, and 12 bases stayed unmatched. CDR1 is SGHNT and CDR2 is YYREEE in the germline V gene (reference sequence). This CDR3 spans 15 amino acids. The CDR3 protein is CASSRITTGDSGYTF. CDR3 nucleotides: TGTGCCAGCAGCCGAATTACGACAGGGGATAGTGGCTACACCTTC.

The chain uses TRBV27 and TRBJ2-3, with TRBD2 identical over 8 bases. The CDR3 extends over 17 amino acids. Germline V gene sequence: CDR1 MNHEY, CDR2 SMNVEV (reference sequence). The V gene end was trimmed by 3 bases and the J gene end by 4 bases; junction bases not matched to a gene: 12. The CDR3 bases are TGTGCCAGCAGTTTGGGACTAGGCCCCTTATCGCCAGATACGCAGTATTTT. Translating gives CASSLGLGPLSPDTQYF.

This clonotype was seen at least ten times. The J gene is TRBJ2-7, the V gene TRBV11-2; a weak D match, TRBD2 (6 bases). Trimming removed 1 base from V and 3 bases from J, with 16 bases in between. The length of the CDR3 is 16 residues. CDR1 and CDR2 (germline): SGHAT, FQNNGV. CDR3 region: CASSLGGTLGGYEQYF. The DNA for the CDR3 is TGTGCCAGCAGCTTAGGGGGGACTTTAGGAGGCTACGAGCAGTACTTC.

This clonotype showed up just a few times. The chain has TRBV19 and TRBJ2-7; D not resolved. Germline CDR1 reads LNHDA; CDR2 reads SQIVND (reference sequence). The CDR3 spans 14 residues. With 5 bases removed from V and 2 bases from J, the gap between germline ends came to 13 bases. The CDR3 bases are TGTGCCAGTAGTGCTACGGCGAACGCCTACGAGCAGTACTTC. The encoded protein is CASSATANAYEQYF.